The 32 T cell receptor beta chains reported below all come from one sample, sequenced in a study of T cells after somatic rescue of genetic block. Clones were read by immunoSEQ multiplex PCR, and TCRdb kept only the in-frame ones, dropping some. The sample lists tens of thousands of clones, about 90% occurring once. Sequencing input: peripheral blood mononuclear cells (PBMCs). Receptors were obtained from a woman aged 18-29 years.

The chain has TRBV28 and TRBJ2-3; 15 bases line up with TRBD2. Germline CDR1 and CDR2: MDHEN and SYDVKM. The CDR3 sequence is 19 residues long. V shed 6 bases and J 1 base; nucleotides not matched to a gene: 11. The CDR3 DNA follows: TGTGCCAGCAGAAACACGGGACTAGCGGGGGGATTCGGCACAGATACGCAGTATTTT. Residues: CASRNTGLAGGFGTDTQYF.

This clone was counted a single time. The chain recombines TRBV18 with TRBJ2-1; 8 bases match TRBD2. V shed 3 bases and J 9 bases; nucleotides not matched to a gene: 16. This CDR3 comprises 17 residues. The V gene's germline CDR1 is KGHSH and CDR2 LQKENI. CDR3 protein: CASSPLTRGLGISEQFF. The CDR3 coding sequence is TGTGCCAGCTCACCGCTAACTCGGGGACTAGGAATTTCTGAGCAGTTCTTC.

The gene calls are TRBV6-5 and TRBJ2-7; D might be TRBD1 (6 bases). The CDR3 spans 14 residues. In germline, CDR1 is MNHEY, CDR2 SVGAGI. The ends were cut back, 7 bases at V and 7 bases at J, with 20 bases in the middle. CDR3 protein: CASTSGTPPGEQYF. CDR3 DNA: TGTGCCAGCACCTCCGGGACACCTCCTGGGGAGCAGTACTTC.

The CDR3 bases are TGTGCCAGCAGCGTTTTCTCAGGGGTAAACTATGGCTACACCTTC. Residues: CASSVFSGVNYGYTF. The chain has TRBV9 and TRBJ1-2; perhaps TRBD1 as D (6 bases). The CDR3 consists of 15 residues. Germline V gene lookup returns CDR1 SGDLS and CDR2 YYNGEE. Trimming pared 2 bases from V and 2 bases from J, leaving 13 bases between.

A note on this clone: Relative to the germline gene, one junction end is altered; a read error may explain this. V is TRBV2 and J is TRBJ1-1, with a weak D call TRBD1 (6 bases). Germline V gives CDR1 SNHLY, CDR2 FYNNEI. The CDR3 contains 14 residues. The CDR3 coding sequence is TGTGCCAGCAGCGAAGTAACAGGGTACACTGAAGCTTTCTTT. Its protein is CASSEVTGYTEAFF.

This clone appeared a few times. The CDR3 spells CASSAATTGEWGTDTQYF. The CDR3, as DNA: TGTGCCAGCAGCGCCGCGACTACAGGGGAGTGGGGCACAGATACGCAGTATTTT. The J gene is TRBJ2-3, the V gene TRBV9; 7 bases are a match to TRBD1. V gave up 3 bases and J gave up 1 base; unmatched junction bases: 14. The CDR3 contains 18 residues. Germline V CDR1 and CDR2: SGDLS, YYNGEE. Combining the CDR3 with reference TRBV9 and TRBJ2-3 gives the whole variable domain DSGVTQTPKHLITATGQRVTLRCSPRSGDLSVYWYQQSLDQGLQFLIQYYNGEERAKGNILERFSAQQFPDLHSELNLSSLELGDSALYFCASSAATTGEWGTDTQYFGPGTRLTVL.

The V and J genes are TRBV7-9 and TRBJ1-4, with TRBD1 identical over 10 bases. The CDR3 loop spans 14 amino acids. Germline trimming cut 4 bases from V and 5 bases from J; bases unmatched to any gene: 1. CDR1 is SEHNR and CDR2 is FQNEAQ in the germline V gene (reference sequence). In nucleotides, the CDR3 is TGTGCCAGCAGCTCGGACAGGGGGAATGAAAAACTGTTTTTT. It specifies CASSSDRGNEKLFF.

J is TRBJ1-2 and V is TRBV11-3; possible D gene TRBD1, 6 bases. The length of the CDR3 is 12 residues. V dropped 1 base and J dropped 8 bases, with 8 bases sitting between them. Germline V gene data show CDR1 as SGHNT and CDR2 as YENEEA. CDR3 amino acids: CASSLAGVGYTF. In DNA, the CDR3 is TGTGCCAGCAGCTTAGCAGGGGTCGGCTACACCTTC.

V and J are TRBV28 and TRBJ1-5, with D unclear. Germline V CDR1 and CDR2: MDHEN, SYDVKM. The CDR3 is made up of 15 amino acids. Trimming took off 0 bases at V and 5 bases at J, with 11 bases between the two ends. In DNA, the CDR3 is TGTGCCAGCAGTTTATGGCCCGGTTCCGATCAGCCCCAGCATTTT. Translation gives CASSLWPGSDQPQHF.

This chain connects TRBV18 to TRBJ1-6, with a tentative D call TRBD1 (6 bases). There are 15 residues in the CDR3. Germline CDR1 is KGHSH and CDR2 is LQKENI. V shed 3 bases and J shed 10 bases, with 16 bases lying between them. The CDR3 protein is CASSPDQGTLSPLHF. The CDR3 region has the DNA TGTGCCAGCTCACCCGATCAGGGGACCCTATCACCCCTCCACTTT.

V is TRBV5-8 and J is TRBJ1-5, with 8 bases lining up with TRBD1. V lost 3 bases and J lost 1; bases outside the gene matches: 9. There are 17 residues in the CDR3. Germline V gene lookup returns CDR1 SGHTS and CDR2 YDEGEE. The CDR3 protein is CASSSGTGKGSNQPQHF. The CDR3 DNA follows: TGTGCCAGCAGCTCCGGGACAGGAAAGGGGAGCAATCAGCCCCAGCATTTT.

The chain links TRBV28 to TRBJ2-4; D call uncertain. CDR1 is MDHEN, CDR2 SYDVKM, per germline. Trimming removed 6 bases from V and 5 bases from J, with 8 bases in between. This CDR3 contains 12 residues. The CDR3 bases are TGTGCCAGCAGCTATGGGCAAAACATTCAGTACTTC. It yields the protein CASSYGQNIQYF.

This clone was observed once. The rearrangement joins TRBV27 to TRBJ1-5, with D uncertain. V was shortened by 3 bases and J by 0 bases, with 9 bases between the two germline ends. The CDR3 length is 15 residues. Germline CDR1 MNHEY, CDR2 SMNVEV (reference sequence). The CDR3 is CASSFVGRSNQPQHF. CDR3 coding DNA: TGTGCCAGCAGTTTTGTAGGGCGTAGCAATCAGCCCCAGCATTTT.

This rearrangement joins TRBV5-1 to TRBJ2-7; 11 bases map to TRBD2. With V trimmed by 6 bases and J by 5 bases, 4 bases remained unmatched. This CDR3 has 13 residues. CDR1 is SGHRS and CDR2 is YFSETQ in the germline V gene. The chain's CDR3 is CASKLAGANEQYF. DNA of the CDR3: TGCGCCAGCAAACTAGCGGGGGCTAACGAGCAGTACTTC.

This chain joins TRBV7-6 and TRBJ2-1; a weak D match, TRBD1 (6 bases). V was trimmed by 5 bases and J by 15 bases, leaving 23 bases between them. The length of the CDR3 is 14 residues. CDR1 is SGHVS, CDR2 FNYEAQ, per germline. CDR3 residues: CASSADRGPGTPFF. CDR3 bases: TGTGCCAGCAGCGCGGACAGAGGCCCCGGGACGCCGTTCTTC.

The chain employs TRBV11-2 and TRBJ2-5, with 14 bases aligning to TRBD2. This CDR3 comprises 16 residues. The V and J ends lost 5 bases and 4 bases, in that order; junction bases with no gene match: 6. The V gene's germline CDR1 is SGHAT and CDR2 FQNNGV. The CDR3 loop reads CASSMTSGRAGETQYF. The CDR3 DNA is TGTGCCAGCAGCATGACTAGCGGGAGGGCCGGAGAGACCCAGTACTTC.

The CDR3 DNA sequence: TGTGCCAGCACCACGGACAGGGGCGTCTATGGCTACACCTTC. It yields the protein CASTTDRGVYGYTF. The rearrangement uses TRBV28 and TRBJ1-2; 9 bases agree with TRBD1. Germline V CDR1 and CDR2: MDHEN, SYDVKM. This CDR3 region has 14 residues. Trimming at V came to 7 bases and at J to 4 bases, leaving 7 bases not matched to a gene.

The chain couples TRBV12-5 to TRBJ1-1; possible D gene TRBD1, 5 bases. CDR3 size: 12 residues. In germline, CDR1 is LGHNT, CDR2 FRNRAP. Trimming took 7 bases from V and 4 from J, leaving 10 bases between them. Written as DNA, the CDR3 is TGTGCTAGTGCCGAGGGGACCACTGAAGCTTTCTTT. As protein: CASAEGTTEAFF. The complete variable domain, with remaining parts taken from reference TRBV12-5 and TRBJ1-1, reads DARVTQTPRHKVTEMGQEVTMRCQPILGHNTVFWYRQTMMQGLELLAYFRNRAPLDDSGMPKDRFSAEMPDATLATLKIQPSEPRDSAVYFCASAEGTTEAFFGQGTRLTVV.

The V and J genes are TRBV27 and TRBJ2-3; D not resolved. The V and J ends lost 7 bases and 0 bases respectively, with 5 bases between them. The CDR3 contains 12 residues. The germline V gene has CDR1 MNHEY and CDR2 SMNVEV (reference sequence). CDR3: CASTASTDTQYF. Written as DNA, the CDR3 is TGTGCCAGCACGGCTAGCACAGATACGCAGTATTTT.

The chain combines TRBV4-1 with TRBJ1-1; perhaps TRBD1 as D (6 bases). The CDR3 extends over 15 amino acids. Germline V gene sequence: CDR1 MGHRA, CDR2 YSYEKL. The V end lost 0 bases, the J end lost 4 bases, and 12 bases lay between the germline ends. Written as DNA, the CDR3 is TGCGCCAGCAGCCAAGATCGGGGGGGCGCCACTGAAGCTTTCTTT. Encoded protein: CASSQDRGGATEAFF.

CDR3 in amino acids: CAGRTGGETQYF. Here the CDR3 DNA reads TGTGCCGGACGGACAGGGGGAGAGACCCAGTACTTC. The chain has TRBV25-1 and TRBJ2-5, with 10 bases aligning to TRBD1. J was trimmed by 4 bases and V by 11 bases; bases with no gene match: 4. The V gene's germline CDR1 is MGHDK and CDR2 SYGVNS. The CDR3 consists of 12 residues.

The CDR3 spells CASSQTSGRPTSTDTQYF. CDR3 bases: TGCGCCAGCAGCCAGACTAGCGGGAGGCCGACGAGCACAGATACGCAGTATTTT. The chain links TRBV5-1 to TRBJ2-3; 13 positions agree with TRBD2. Germline values: CDR1 SGHRS, CDR2 YFSETQ. Germline trimming cut 4 bases from V and 0 bases from J; bases unmatched to any gene: 8. The CDR3 sequence is 18 residues long.

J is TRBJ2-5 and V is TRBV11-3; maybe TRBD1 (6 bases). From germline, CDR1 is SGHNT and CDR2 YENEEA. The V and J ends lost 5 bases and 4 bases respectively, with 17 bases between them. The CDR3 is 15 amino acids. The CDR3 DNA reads TGTGCCAGCAGCCGATTCCAGGGGTCTCGAGAGACCCAGTACTTC. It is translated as CASSRFQGSRETQYF.

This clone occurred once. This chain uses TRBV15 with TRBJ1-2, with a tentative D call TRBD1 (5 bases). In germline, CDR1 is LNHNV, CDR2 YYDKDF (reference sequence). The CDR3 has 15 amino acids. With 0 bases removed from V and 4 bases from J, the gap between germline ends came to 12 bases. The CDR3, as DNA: TGTGCCACCAGCAGAGATAGGGGTACCGCCTATGGCTACACCTTC. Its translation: CATSRDRGTAYGYTF.

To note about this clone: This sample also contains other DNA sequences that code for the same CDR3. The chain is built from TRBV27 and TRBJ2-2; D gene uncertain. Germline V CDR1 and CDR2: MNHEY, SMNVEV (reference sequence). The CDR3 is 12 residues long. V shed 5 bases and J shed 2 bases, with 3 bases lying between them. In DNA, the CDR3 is TGTGCCAGCAGTCTTAACACCGGGGAGCTGTTTTTT. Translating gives CASSLNTGELFF.

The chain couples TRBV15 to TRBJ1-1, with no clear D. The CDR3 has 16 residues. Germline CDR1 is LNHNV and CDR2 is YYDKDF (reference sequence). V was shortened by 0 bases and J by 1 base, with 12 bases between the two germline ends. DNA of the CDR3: TGTGCCACCAGCAGAGATTCTATAGGGAGGAACACTGAAGCTTTCTTT. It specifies CATSRDSIGRNTEAFF.

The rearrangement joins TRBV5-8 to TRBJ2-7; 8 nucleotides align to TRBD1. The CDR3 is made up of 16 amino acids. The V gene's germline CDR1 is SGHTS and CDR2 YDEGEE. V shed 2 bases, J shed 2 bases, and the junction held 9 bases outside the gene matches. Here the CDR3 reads CASSFWGPGQAYEQYF. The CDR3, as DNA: TGTGCCAGCAGCTTCTGGGGCCCGGGACAGGCCTACGAGCAGTACTTC.

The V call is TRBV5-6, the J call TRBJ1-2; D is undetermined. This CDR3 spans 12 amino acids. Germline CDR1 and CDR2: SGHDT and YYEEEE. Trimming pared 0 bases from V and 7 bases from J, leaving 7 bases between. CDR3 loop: CASSLDLSGYTF. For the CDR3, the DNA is TGTGCCAGCAGCTTGGATCTAAGTGGCTACACCTTC.

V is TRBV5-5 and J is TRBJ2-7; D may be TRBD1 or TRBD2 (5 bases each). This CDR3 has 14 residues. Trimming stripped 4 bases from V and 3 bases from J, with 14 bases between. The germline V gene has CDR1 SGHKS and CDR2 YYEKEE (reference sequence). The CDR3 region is CASSSSGTVYEQYF. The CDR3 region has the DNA TGTGCCAGCAGCAGCTCCGGGACCGTCTACGAGCAGTACTTC.

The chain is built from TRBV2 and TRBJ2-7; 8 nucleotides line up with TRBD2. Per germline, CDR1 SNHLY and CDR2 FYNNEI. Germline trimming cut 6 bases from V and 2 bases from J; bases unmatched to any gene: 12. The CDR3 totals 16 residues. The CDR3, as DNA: TGTGCCAGCAGATCGAGTCTGGGACTAGGGGCCTACGAGCAGTACTTC. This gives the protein CASRSSLGLGAYEQYF.

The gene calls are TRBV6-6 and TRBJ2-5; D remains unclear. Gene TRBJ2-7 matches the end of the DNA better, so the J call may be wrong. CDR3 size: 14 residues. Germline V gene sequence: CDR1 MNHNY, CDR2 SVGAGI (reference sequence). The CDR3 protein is CASTPPGSWVEQYF. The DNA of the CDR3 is TGTGCCAGCACTCCGCCCGGGTCCTGGGTCGAGCAGTACTTC.

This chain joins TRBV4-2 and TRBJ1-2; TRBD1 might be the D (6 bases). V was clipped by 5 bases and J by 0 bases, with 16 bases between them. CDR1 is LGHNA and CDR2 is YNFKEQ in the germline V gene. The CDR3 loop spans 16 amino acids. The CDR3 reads CASSAKGRGTNYGYTF. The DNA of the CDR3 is TGTGCCAGCAGCGCAAAGGGGAGGGGGACTAACTATGGCTACACCTTC.